The 27 T cell receptor beta chains below come from one sample, sequenced in a study of CD8 T cells in ankylosing spondylitis. TCRdb ran MiXCR on the 5' RACE reads and lists one entry per CDR3 protein. The table has some 240,000 distinct CDR3 sequences, 8% to 9.5% seen once. The sample was blood, either unsorted or a sorted T cell fraction (not recorded which). These receptors originate from a male donor with ankylosing spondylitis or in good health (not recorded which).

This clonotype was observed many times. The chain links TRBV4-2 to TRBJ1-5; D gene unclear. The CDR3 is made up of 13 amino acids. CDR1 LGHNA and CDR2 YNFKEQ come from the germline V gene. The V end lost 0 bases, the J end lost 5 bases, and 5 bases lay between the germline ends. The CDR3: CASSQDYDQPQHF. The CDR3 nucleotides read TGTGCCAGCAGCCAAGATTATGATCAGCCCCAGCATTTT.

This clonotype was detected ten times or more. V gene TRBV25-1 combines with J gene TRBJ2-5; possible D gene TRBD2, 6 bases. This CDR3 contains 16 residues. Trimming took off 1 base at V and 5 bases at J, with 17 bases between the two ends. Looked up from germline, CDR1 is MGHDK and CDR2 is SYGVNS. CDR3: CASSESGLANRETQYF. The CDR3 region has the DNA TGTGCCAGCAGTGAATCGGGGCTAGCGAATCGGGAGACCCAGTACTTC.

This clonotype was seen repeatedly, ten times or more. CDR3 in DNA: TGTGCCAGCAGCCAAGGAACGAGCGTAACAGATACGCAGTATTTT. Residues: CASSQGTSVTDTQYF. The rearrangement uses TRBV4-2 and TRBJ2-3, with D uncertain. From germline, CDR1 is LGHNA and CDR2 YNFKEQ. V lost 1 base and J lost 3, with 11 bases in between. The CDR3 is 15 amino acids.

In this sample, this clonotype turned up many times. The V call is TRBV12-3 or TRBV12-4, the J call TRBJ1-1, with a possible D match to TRBD1 (5 bases). The V end lost 7 bases, the J end lost 5 bases, and 17 bases lay between the germline ends. This CDR3 spans 14 amino acids. CDR3 loop: CASTDEGAETEAFF. The CDR3 DNA sequence: TGTGCCAGCACCGACGAAGGGGCAGAGACTGAAGCTTTCTTT.

This clonotype came up many times. J is TRBJ2-1 and V is TRBV11-1, with a possible D match to TRBD2 (6 bases). Trimming removed 7 bases from V and 9 bases from J, with 13 bases in between. Germline V lookup: CDR1 SGHAT, CDR2 FQDESV (reference sequence). CDR3 length: 12 amino acids. The CDR3 loop reads CASNLGGVEQFF. The CDR3 bases are TGTGCCAGCAACCTAGGAGGGGTTGAGCAGTTCTTC.

This clonotype was found many times. The V and J genes are TRBV29-1 and TRBJ1-2; tentative D call: TRBD1 (6 bases). This CDR3 has 13 amino acids. V lost 6 bases and J 8 bases, leaving 19 bases between the germline ends. Germline CDR1 SQVTM, CDR2 ANQGSEA. CDR3 nucleotide sequence: TGCAGCGTGGCATCGAGAGGCAGGGGCGGCTACACCTTC. Protein: CSVASRGRGGYTF.

In its sample, this clonotype was seen a few times. The CDR3 loop is CASSQVWGRRGNTIYF. As DNA, the CDR3 is TGTGCCAGCAGCCAAGTCTGGGGGCGCAGGGGGAACACCATATATTTT. The J gene is TRBJ1-3, the V gene TRBV3-1; 7 bases map to TRBD1. After removal of 1 base from V and 7 bases from J, the junction contained 10 bases not matched to a gene. The CDR3 is 16 residues long. Germline loops: CDR1 LGHDT, CDR2 YNNKEL (reference sequence).

This clonotype was found many times. The V gene is TRBV5-1, the J gene TRBJ2-1, with D uncertain. Deletions cut 0 bases from V and 0 bases from J, with 10 bases between. From germline, CDR1 is SGHRS and CDR2 YFSETQ. The CDR3 has 16 residues. In nucleotides, the CDR3 is TGCGCCAGCAGCTTGGCTGGGCCCAGCTCCTACAATGAGCAGTTCTTC. Translation: CASSLAGPSSYNEQFF.

This clonotype was counted ten times or more. The CDR3 reads CASSLGLGALYEQYF. In nucleotides, the CDR3 is TGCGCCAGCAGCTTGGGACTAGGGGCCCTCTACGAGCAGTACTTC. The chain has TRBV5-1 and TRBJ2-7; perhaps TRBD2 as D (6 bases). Germline CDR1 SGHRS, CDR2 YFSETQ. The CDR3 spans 15 residues. Trimming stripped 0 bases from V and 3 bases from J, with 13 bases between.

This clonotype was picked up a small number of times. J is TRBJ2-5 and V is TRBV5-1; TRBD1 aligns across 7 bases. The CDR3 covers 16 residues. In germline, CDR1 is SGHRS, CDR2 YFSETQ. Trimming took 6 bases from V and 1 from J; bases not matched to a gene: 12. This CDR3 is CASTKGAGVFQETQYF. CDR3 nucleotides: TGCGCCAGCACGAAGGGGGCAGGGGTCTTCCAAGAGACCCAGTACTTC.

The chain uses TRBV7-9 and TRBJ1-5, with a weak D call TRBD1 (5 bases). The V end lost 4 bases, the J end lost 4 bases, and 8 bases lay between the germline ends. The CDR3 sequence is 13 residues long. CDR1 SEHNR and CDR2 FQNEAQ come from the germline V gene (reference sequence). Written as DNA, the CDR3 is TGTGCCAGCAGCTCGGGGGTTAATCAGCCCCAGCATTTT. The encoded protein is CASSSGVNQPQHF.

This clonotype was picked up many times. The V gene is TRBV6-2 or TRBV6-3, the J gene TRBJ2-1; 8 nucleotides align to TRBD2. This CDR3 is built from 17 residues. V lost 2 bases to trimming and J lost 4 bases; unmatched junction nucleotides: 10. Germline V gene sequence: CDR1 MNHEY, CDR2 SVGEGT. The CDR3 DNA follows: TGTGCCAGCAGTTACCCGGGGAGGGTAGCGGGGTACAATGAGCAGTTCTTC. Translated: CASSYPGRVAGYNEQFF.

This clonotype was seen repeatedly, ten times or more. V gene TRBV29-1 combines with J gene TRBJ2-3; 8 nucleotides match TRBD2. CDR1 is SQVTM, CDR2 ANQGSEA, per germline. This CDR3 comprises 14 residues. V gave up 5 bases and J gave up 2 bases; unmatched junction bases: 6. The CDR3 sequence: CSVSGGLFTDTQYF. CDR3 DNA: TGCAGCGTTTCGGGGGGGCTTTTCACAGATACGCAGTATTTT.

This clonotype turned up a few times. V gene TRBV28 combines with J gene TRBJ1-2, with D unclear. This CDR3 is 13 amino acids long. CDR1 is MDHEN, CDR2 SYDVKM, per germline. The V end was cut by 2 bases, the J end by 4 bases, with 8 bases between. The DNA for the CDR3 is TGTGCCAGCAGTTTAACCGTGGGCTATGGCTACACCTTC. It is translated as CASSLTVGYGYTF.

This clonotype showed up many times. The chain employs TRBV5-1 and TRBJ2-3, with D tentatively TRBD1 (5 bases). The CDR3 totals 12 residues. Trimming took 4 bases from V and 6 from J, leaving 9 bases between them. In germline, CDR1 is SGHRS, CDR2 YFSETQ. As DNA, the CDR3 is TGCGCCAGCAGCCCAGGGTTGGATACGCAGTATTTT. Amino acids: CASSPGLDTQYF.

This clonotype was observed at least ten times. V and J are TRBV4-1 and TRBJ1-6; TRBD1 matches at 12 bases. Germline V gene data show CDR1 as MGHRA and CDR2 as YSYEKL. V was pared by 0 bases and J by 10 bases, with 16 bases of the junction left unmatched. This CDR3 has 20 residues. Here the CDR3 DNA reads TGCGCCAGCAGCCAAGATTTCTCCGGGACAGGGGGCGCATTGGGATCACCCCTCCACTTT. Its translation: CASSQDFSGTGGALGSPLHF.

This clonotype was recorded at least ten times. The chain carries TRBV24-1 and TRBJ1-1; D is unclear. Germline V CDR1 and CDR2: KGHDR, SFDVKD. This CDR3 is 12 amino acids long. Trimming left V 7 bases short and J 4 bases short, with 9 bases between. The CDR3 is CATSDYATEAFF. The CDR3 DNA sequence: TGTGCCACCAGCGACTACGCCACTGAAGCTTTCTTT.

This clonotype has a count of ten or more. The rearrangement uses TRBV5-1 and TRBJ2-7; weak D call: TRBD1 (6 bases). Germline CDR1 SGHRS, CDR2 YFSETQ. The CDR3 is 16 residues long. The ends were cut back, 2 bases at V and 0 bases at J, with 15 bases in the middle. The CDR3 nucleotides read TGCGCCAGCAGCTTCTCTTCGGACAGTAGCTCCTACGAGCAGTACTTC. Amino acids: CASSFSSDSSSYEQYF.

This clonotype was counted ten times or more. This rearrangement joins TRBV27 to TRBJ2-2; D perhaps matches TRBD2 (7 bases). CDR1 and CDR2 from the germline V gene are MNHEY and SMNVEV (reference sequence). The CDR3 consists of 14 residues. V was cut by 6 bases and J by 4 bases, with 12 bases left in between. This chain's CDR3 is CASRGGLGTGELFF. The CDR3 nucleotides are TGTGCCAGCAGGGGGGGGCTCGGCACCGGGGAGCTGTTTTTT.

This clonotype was seen repeatedly, ten times or more. The chain is built from TRBV20-1 and TRBJ1-2; perhaps TRBD1 as D (5 bases). V was shortened by 0 bases and J by 2 bases, with 22 bases between the two germline ends. Germline loops: CDR1 DFQATT, CDR2 SNEGSKA (reference sequence). The CDR3 is 18 amino acids. CDR3 loop: CSARENRIAGWGNYGYTF. The CDR3, as DNA: TGCAGTGCTAGAGAAAACCGGATCGCGGGTTGGGGGAACTATGGCTACACCTTC.

Many counts were recorded for this clonotype. V is TRBV6-1 and J is TRBJ1-1; D might be TRBD1 (5 bases). The CDR3 runs 14 residues. Germline loops: CDR1 MNHNS, CDR2 SASEGT. Between the trimmed V and J ends, which lost 6 bases and 5 bases, there was a span of 16 bases. The CDR3 DNA is TGTGCCAGCAGGCGACCGGACGGGGGAACTGAAGCTTTCTTT. Translated, it gives CASRRPDGGTEAFF.

This clonotype was observed many times. The rearrangement joins TRBV6-1 to TRBJ2-1; D is perhaps TRBD1 or TRBD2 (5 bases each). The germline CDR1 and CDR2 sequences are MNHNS and SASEGT. The CDR3 loop spans 14 amino acids. V lost 6 bases to trimming and J lost 5 bases, with 14 bases between them. This CDR3 reads CASRQGRGNNEQFF. CDR3 nucleotide sequence: TGTGCCAGCAGGCAGGGAAGAGGGAACAATGAGCAGTTCTTC.

CDR3 sequence: CSARDRASGYYNEQFF. The CDR3 coding sequence is TGCAGTGCTAGAGATCGGGCTAGCGGATACTACAATGAGCAGTTCTTC. This chain links TRBV20-1 with TRBJ2-1; TRBD2 matches at 7 bases. The CDR3 totals 16 residues. Looked up from germline, CDR1 is DFQATT and CDR2 is SNEGSKA (reference sequence). V dropped 0 bases and J dropped 3; count of bases not matched to a gene: 8.

The sample holds many counts of this clonotype. V gene TRBV12-3 or TRBV12-4 combines with J gene TRBJ1-1; D possibly corresponds to TRBD1 (5 bases). The CDR3 is 13 residues long. The V end was cut by 7 bases, the J end by 6 bases, with 15 bases between. Here the CDR3 DNA reads TGTGCCAGCAATTTGCCCTCGGGGGCTGAAGCTTTCTTT. Its translation: CASNLPSGAEAFF.

A remark on this clonotype: Just one base apart from a much larger clone, this may be a read error. This chain connects TRBV7-2 to TRBJ1-2; possibly TRBD1 for D (5 bases). The germline gives CDR1 SGHTA, CDR2 FQGNSA. The V end lost 1 base, the J end lost 6 bases, and 12 bases lay between the germline ends. The CDR3 extends over 14 amino acids. CDR3 protein: CASSLDPGKNGYTF. The CDR3 DNA reads as TGTGCCAGCAGCTTAGACCCAGGGAAAAATGGCTACACCTTC.

This clonotype was counted between two and nine times. The chain joins TRBV7-9 to TRBJ1-5; D may be TRBD1 (5 bases). The germline V gene has CDR1 SEHNR and CDR2 FQNEAQ (reference sequence). Trimming shortened V by 3 bases and J by 8 bases, and 8 bases separated the two germline ends. This CDR3 contains 12 residues. This chain's CDR3 is CASSLSGKPQHF. In DNA, the CDR3 is TGTGCCAGCAGCTTGTCAGGGAAGCCCCAGCATTTT.

This clonotype was seen ten or more times. V is TRBV6-1 and J is TRBJ1-2; no definite D call. Trimming shortened V by 8 bases and J by 7 bases, and 17 bases separated the two germline ends. The CDR3 spans 13 residues. Germline V gives CDR1 MNHNS, CDR2 SASEGT. In DNA, the CDR3 is TGTGCCAGCGAACCGACCATGACGGCTGGCTACACCTTC. This gives the protein CASEPTMTAGYTF.